This TCR beta chain was identified in a study of cytomegalovirus exposure and HLA in healthy donors. With 60 Vbeta and 13 Jbeta primers, the PCR was carried out. Libraries were prepared by immunoSEQ multiplex PCR; TCRdb keeps only in-frame clonotypes and omits some of them. Among some 170,000 clones listed, 80% were seen once. Concerning this clone: Its matching antigen is unknown.

Overall study findings and caveats: Differences between HLA loci emerged in a later analysis of TCR association rates, with DRB1 most and HLA-C fewest.

The CDR3 loop spans 16 amino acids. V lost 6 bases, J lost 1 base, and 6 bases stayed unmatched. Germline V lookup: CDR1 MNHEY, CDR2 SMNVEV (reference sequence). The receptor was derived from a man younger than 30 in good health and CMV-seropositive. J is TRBJ2-7 and V is TRBV27, with 13 bases lining up with TRBD2. The sample comprised PBMCs. The CDR3 DNA follows: TGTGCCAGCAGAACGATGACTAGCGGGAGGTCCTACGAGCAGTACTTC. It codes for CASRTMTSGRSYEQYF.